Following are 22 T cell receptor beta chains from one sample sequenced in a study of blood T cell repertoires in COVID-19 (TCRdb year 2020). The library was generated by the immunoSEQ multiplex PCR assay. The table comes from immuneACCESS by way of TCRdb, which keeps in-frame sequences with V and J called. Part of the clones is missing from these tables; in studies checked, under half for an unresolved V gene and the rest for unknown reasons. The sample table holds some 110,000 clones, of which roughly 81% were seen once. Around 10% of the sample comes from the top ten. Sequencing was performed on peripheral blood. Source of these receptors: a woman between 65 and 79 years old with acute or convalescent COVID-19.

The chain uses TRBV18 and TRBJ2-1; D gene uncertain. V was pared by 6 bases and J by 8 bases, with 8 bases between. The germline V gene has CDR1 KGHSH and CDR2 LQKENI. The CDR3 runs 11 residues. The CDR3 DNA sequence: TGTGCCAGCTCTGACCTAGATGAGCAGTTCTTC. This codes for CASSDLDEQFF. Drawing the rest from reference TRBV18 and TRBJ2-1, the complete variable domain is NAGVMQNPRHLVRRRGQEARLRCSPMKGHSHVYWYRQLPEEGLKFMVYLQKENIIDESGMPKERFSAEFPKEGPSILRIQQVVRGDSAAYFCASSDLDEQFFGPGTRLTVL.

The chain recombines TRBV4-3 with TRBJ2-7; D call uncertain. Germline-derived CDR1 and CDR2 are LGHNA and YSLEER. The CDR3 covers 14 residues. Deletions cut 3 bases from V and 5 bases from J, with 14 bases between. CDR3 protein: CASSHTGGPHEQYF. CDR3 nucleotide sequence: TGCGCCAGCAGCCACACGGGTGGCCCCCACGAGCAGTACTTC.

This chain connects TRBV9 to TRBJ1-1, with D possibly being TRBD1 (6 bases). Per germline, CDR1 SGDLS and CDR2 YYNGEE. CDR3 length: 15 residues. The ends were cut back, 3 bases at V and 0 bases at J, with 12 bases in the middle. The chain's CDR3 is CASSARTAMNTEAFF. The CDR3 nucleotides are TGTGCCAGCAGCGCGCGGACAGCGATGAACACTGAAGCTTTCTTT.

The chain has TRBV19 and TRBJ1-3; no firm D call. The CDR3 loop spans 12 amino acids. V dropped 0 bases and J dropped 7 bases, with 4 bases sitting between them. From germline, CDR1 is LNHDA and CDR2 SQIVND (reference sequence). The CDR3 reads CASSIDRNTIYF. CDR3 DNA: TGTGCCAGTAGTATAGATCGGAACACCATATATTTT.

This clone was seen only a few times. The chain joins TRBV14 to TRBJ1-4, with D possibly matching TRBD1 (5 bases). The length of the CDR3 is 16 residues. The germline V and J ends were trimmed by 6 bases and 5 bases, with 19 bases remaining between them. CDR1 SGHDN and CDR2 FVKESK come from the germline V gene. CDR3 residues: CASSPGGGRGNEKLFF. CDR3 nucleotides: TGTGCCAGCAGTCCTGGCGGGGGTCGGGGGAATGAAAAACTGTTTTTT.

Here the CDR3 DNA reads TGTGCCAGCAGCATCCTAGCGGGAGTTCGGGAGACCCAGTACTTC. Translation: CASSILAGVRETQYF. This chain uses TRBV27 with TRBJ2-5, with 10 bases that match TRBD2. In germline, CDR1 is MNHEY, CDR2 SMNVEV (reference sequence). J gave up 5 bases and V 6 bases, and 9 bases lay outside the gene matches. CDR3 length: 15 residues.

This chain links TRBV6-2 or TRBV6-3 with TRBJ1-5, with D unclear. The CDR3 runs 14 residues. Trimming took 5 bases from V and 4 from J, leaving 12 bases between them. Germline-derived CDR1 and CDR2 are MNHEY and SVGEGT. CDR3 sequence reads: CASSSRSRNQPQHF. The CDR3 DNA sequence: TGTGCCAGCAGTAGCAGGTCCCGAAATCAGCCCCAGCATTTT.

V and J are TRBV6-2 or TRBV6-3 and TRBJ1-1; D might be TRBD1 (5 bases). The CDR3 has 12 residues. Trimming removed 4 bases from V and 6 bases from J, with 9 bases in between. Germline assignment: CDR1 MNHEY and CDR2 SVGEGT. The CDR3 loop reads CASSLLGPEAFF. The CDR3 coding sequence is TGTGCCAGCAGTTTACTGGGGCCTGAAGCTTTCTTT.

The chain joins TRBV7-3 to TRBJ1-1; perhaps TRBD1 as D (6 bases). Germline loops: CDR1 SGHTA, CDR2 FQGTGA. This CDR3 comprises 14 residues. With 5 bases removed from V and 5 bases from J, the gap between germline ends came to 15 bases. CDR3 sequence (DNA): TGTGCCAGCAGCCGGGCAGGGGCGAATACTGAAGCTTTCTTT. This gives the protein CASSRAGANTEAFF.

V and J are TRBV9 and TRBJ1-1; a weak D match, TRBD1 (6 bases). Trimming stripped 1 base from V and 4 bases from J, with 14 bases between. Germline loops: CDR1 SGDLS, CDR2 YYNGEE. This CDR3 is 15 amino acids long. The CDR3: CASSVPRGEGTEAFF. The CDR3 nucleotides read TGTGCCAGCAGCGTACCTAGGGGGGAGGGCACTGAAGCTTTCTTT.

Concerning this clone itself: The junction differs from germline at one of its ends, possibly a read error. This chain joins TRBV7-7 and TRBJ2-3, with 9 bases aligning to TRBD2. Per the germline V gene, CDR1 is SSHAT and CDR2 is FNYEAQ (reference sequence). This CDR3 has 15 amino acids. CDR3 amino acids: CASSLQAGGIDTQYF. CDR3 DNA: TGTGCTAGCAGCTTACAAGCGGGAGGTATAGATACGCAGTATTTT.

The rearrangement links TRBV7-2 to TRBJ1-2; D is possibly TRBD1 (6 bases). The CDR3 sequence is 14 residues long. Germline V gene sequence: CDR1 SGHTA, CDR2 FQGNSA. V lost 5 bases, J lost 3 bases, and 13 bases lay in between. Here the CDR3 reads CASSAYRDDYGYTF. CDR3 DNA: TGTGCCAGCAGCGCCTACAGGGATGACTATGGCTACACCTTC.

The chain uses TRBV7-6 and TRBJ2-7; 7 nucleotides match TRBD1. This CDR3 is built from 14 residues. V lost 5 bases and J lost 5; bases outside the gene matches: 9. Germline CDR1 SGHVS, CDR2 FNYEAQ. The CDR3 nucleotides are TGTGCCAGCAGCCTAAGGGGGCTGACCGACGAGCAGTACTTC. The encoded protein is CASSLRGLTDEQYF.

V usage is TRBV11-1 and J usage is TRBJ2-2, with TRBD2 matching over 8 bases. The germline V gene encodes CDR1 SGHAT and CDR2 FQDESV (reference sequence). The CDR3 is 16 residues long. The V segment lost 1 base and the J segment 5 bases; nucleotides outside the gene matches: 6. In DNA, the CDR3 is TGTGCCAGCAGCTTAGGCGGGAGGCCGGGGACCGGGGAGCTGTTTTTT. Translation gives CASSLGGRPGTGELFF. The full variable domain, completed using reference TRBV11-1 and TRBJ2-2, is EAEVAQSPRYKITEKSQAVAFWCDPISGHATLYWYRQILGQGPELLVQFQDESVVDDSQLPKDRFSAERLKGVDSTLKIQPAELGDSAMYLCASSLGGRPGTGELFFGEGSRLTVL.

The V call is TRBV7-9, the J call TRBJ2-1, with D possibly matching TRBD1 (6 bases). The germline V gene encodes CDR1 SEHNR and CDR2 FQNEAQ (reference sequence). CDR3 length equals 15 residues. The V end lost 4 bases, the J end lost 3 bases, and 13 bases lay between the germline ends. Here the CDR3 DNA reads TGTGCCAGCAGCTCCTTAAGGACAGACTACAATGAGCAGTTCTTC. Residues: CASSSLRTDYNEQFF.

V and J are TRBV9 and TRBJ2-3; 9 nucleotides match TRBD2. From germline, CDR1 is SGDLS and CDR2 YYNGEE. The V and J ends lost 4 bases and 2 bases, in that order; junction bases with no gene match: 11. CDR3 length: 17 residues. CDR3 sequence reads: CASSPPGAGGPTDTQYF. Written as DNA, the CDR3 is TGTGCCAGCAGCCCCCCCGGGGCGGGAGGGCCCACAGATACGCAGTATTTT.

CDR3 residues: CASSQVGGAGTEAFF. CDR3 bases: TGTGCCAGCAGCCAAGTTGGGGGCGCGGGCACTGAAGCTTTCTTT. The chain employs TRBV3-1 (or the pseudogene TRBV3-2) and TRBJ1-1; the D gene is possibly TRBD1 (6 bases). Germline V CDR1 and CDR2: LGHDT, YNNKEL (reference sequence). The V and J ends lost 1 base and 4 bases respectively, with 13 bases between them. The CDR3 totals 15 residues.

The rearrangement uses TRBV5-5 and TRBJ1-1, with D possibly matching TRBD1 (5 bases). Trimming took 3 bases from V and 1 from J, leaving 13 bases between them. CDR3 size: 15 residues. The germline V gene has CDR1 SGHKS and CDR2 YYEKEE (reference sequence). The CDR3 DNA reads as TGTGCCAGCAGCTGGAGCCAGGGTGGGAACACTGAAGCTTTCTTT. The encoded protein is CASSWSQGGNTEAFF.

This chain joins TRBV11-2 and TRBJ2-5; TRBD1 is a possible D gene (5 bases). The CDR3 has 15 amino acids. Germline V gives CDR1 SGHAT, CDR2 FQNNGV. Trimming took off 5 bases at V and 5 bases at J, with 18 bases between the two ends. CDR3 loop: CASSPMGSGRETQYF. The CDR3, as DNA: TGTGCCAGCAGCCCTATGGGGTCAGGGCGGGAGACCCAGTACTTC.

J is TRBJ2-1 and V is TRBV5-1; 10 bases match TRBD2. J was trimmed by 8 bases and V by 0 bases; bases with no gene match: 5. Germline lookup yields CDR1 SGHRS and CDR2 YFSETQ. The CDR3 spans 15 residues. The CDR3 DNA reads TGCGCCAGCAGCTTGGACGGGACTAGCGACGATGAGCAGTTCTTC. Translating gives CASSLDGTSDDEQFF.

CDR3 nucleotide sequence: TGTGCCACCAGCAGAGACTTCCCGGGACAGGGGCGTAATGAAAAACTGTTTTTT. As protein: CATSRDFPGQGRNEKLFF. This chain links TRBV15 with TRBJ1-4; 10 bases align to TRBD1. This CDR3 spans 18 amino acids. V dropped 0 bases and J dropped 4; count of bases not matched to a gene: 8. Germline V gives CDR1 LNHNV, CDR2 YYDKDF (reference sequence).

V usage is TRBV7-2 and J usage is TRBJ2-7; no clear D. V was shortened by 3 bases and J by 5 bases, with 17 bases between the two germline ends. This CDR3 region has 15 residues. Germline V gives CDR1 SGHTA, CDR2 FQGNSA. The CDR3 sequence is CASSFPTLGKNEQYF. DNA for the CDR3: TGTGCCAGCAGCTTCCCGACTCTTGGTAAGAACGAGCAGTACTTC.